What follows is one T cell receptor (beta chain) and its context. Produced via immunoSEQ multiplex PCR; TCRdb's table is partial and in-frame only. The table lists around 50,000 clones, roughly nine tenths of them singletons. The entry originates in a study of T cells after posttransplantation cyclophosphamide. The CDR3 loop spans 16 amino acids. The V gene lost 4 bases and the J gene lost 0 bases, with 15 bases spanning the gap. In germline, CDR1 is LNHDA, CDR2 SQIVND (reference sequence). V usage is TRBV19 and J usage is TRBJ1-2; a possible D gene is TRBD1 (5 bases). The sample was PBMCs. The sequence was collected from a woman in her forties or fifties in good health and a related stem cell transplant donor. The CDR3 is CASSTAGATTNYGYTF. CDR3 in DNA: TGTGCCAGTAGTACAGCTGGGGCAACTACTAACTATGGCTACACCTTC.